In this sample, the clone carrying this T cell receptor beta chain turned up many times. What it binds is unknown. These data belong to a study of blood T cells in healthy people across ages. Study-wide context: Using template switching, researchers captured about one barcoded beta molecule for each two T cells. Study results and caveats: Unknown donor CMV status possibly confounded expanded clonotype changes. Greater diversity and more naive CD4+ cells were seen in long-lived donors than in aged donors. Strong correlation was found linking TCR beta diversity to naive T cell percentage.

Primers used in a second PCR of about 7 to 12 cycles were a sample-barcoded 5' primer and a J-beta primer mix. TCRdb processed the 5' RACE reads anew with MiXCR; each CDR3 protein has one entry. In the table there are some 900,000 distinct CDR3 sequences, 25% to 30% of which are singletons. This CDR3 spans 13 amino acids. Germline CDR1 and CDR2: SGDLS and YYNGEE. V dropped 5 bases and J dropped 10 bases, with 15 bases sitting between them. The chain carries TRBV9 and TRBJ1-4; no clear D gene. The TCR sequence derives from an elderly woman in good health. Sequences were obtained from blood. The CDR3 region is CASRSTGTGKLFF. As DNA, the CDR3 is TGTGCCAGCAGGTCGACGGGTACTGGAAAACTGTTTTTT.